Shown below are 29 T cell receptor beta chains from a single sample sequenced in a study of blood T cell repertoires in COVID-19. Produced via immunoSEQ multiplex PCR; TCRdb's table is partial and in-frame only. There are about 170,000 clones in the sample; about 83% occur only once, and roughly 2.7% lies in the top ten. Sequences were obtained from peripheral blood. The origin of the receptors is a woman of 80 years or more with COVID-19, enrolled during active disease.

V gene TRBV6-5 combines with J gene TRBJ1-2, with TRBD1 identical over 9 bases. Germline V gene sequence: CDR1 MNHEY, CDR2 SVGAGI. The trim removed 6 bases at V and 8 bases at J, leaving 7 bases unmatched. CDR3 size: 13 residues. The chain's CDR3 is CASRGTGREGYTF. CDR3 bases: TGTGCCAGCAGGGGGACAGGGCGCGAGGGCTACACCTTC.

The chain carries TRBV5-1 and TRBJ2-2, with a weak D call TRBD2 (6 bases). Germline V gene data show CDR1 as SGHRS and CDR2 as YFSETQ. This CDR3 contains 18 residues. The ends were cut back, 0 bases at V and 5 bases at J, with 20 bases in the middle. The DNA for the CDR3 is TGCGCCAGCAGCTTGGAAGTTTGGGACTCTGTATGGACCGGGGAGCTGTTTTTT. The encoded protein is CASSLEVWDSVWTGELFF.

The rearrangement joins TRBV3-1 (or the pseudogene TRBV3-2) to TRBJ2-1, with D perhaps matching TRBD1 (6 bases). CDR3 length: 13 amino acids. In germline, CDR1 is LGHDT, CDR2 YNNKEL (reference sequence). Trimming took 2 bases from V and 11 from J, leaving 13 bases between them. CDR3 coding DNA: TGTGCCAGCAGCCAAAGTTTAGGACAGCAGCAGTTCTTC. Translating gives CASSQSLGQQQFF.

The chain uses TRBV3-1 (or the pseudogene TRBV3-2) and TRBJ2-7, with D unclear. Trimming left V 0 bases short and J 6 bases short, with 12 bases between. Germline V lookup: CDR1 LGHDT, CDR2 YNNKEL (reference sequence). The CDR3 is made up of 14 amino acids. The CDR3 protein is CASSQEVLRGEQYF. Written as DNA, the CDR3 is TGTGCCAGCAGCCAAGAGGTACTCCGAGGCGAGCAGTACTTC.

The rearrangement links TRBV19 to TRBJ1-5; D remains unclear. In germline, CDR1 is LNHDA, CDR2 SQIVND (reference sequence). Between the trimmed V and J ends, which lost 3 bases and 0 bases, there was a span of 21 bases. The CDR3 runs 19 residues. Here the CDR3 reads CASSMAWLSLGASNQPQHF. The DNA for the CDR3 is TGTGCCAGTAGTATGGCTTGGTTATCCCTTGGAGCTAGCAATCAGCCCCAGCATTTT.

This chain uses TRBV29-1 with TRBJ2-1, with 8 positions matching TRBD2. Germline V lookup: CDR1 SQVTM, CDR2 ANQGSEA. Unmatched junction bases numbered 4, after V lost 3 bases and J lost 3 bases. The CDR3 is made up of 14 amino acids. CDR3 nucleotide sequence: TGCAGCGTTGAGAGCGGGAGTGTCTACAATGAGCAGTTCTTC. It specifies CSVESGSVYNEQFF.

This chain uses TRBV6-4 with TRBJ1-5; maybe TRBD1 (6 bases). The V end lost 4 bases, the J end lost 8 bases, and 12 bases lay between the germline ends. This CDR3 region has 13 residues. CDR1 is MRHNA, CDR2 SNTAGT, per germline. The chain's CDR3 is CASSAGAWEPQHF. CDR3 DNA sequence: TGTGCCAGCAGTGCAGGGGCCTGGGAGCCCCAGCATTTT.

This chain joins TRBV29-1 and TRBJ2-7; 7 nucleotides agree with TRBD2. The CDR3 sequence is 16 residues long. The V gene's germline CDR1 is SQVTM and CDR2 ANQGSEA. V was pared by 4 bases and J by 4 bases, with 16 bases of the junction left unmatched. In DNA, the CDR3 is TGCAGCGTTGGGGGTGGTCGGGGGGAACATATATACGAGCAGTACTTC. This translates into CSVGGGRGEHIYEQYF.

The CDR3 sequence is CASSLNAYPGLRGETQYF. The CDR3 nucleotides are TGTGCCAGCAGCTTGAACGCTTACCCGGGACTACGTGGAGAGACCCAGTACTTC. This rearrangement joins TRBV11-2 to TRBJ2-5, with 7 bases identical to TRBD2. V shed 3 bases, J shed 4 bases, and the junction held 17 bases outside the gene matches. This CDR3 has 18 residues. Germline-derived CDR1 and CDR2 are SGHAT and FQNNGV.

This chain connects TRBV18 to TRBJ1-1; TRBD1 matches 10 bases. The CDR3 loop spans 16 amino acids. The trim removed 3 bases at V and 6 bases at J, leaving 10 bases unmatched. Germline values: CDR1 KGHSH, CDR2 LQKENI. The CDR3 nucleotides read TGTGCCAGCTCACCGGGACAGGGGACCCTACTGCCTGAAGCTTTCTTT. It encodes CASSPGQGTLLPEAFF.

This clone was detected a few times. The chain uses TRBV20-1 and TRBJ1-2; the match to TRBD1 covers 8 bases. This CDR3 region has 11 residues. The germline V gene encodes CDR1 DFQATT and CDR2 SNEGSKA (reference sequence). J was trimmed by 9 bases and V by 4 bases; bases with no gene match: 4. CDR3 in DNA: TGCAGTGCTACCGACAGGGGTCGCTACACCTTC. Translating it yields CSATDRGRYTF.

The table lists this clone with a count of one. The V and J genes are TRBV5-6 and TRBJ1-2, with TRBD1 identical over 7 bases. Germline-derived CDR1 and CDR2 are SGHDT and YYEEEE. The V and J ends lost 5 bases and 4 bases, in that order; junction bases with no gene match: 11. There are 15 residues in the CDR3. The chain's CDR3 is CASSLTTGSTYGYTF. CDR3 nucleotide sequence: TGTGCCAGCAGTCTTACGACAGGGTCCACCTATGGCTACACCTTC.

The rearrangement joins TRBV7-9 to TRBJ1-2, with 7 bases aligning to TRBD1. The germline CDR1 and CDR2 sequences are SEHNR and FQNEAQ (reference sequence). Trimming took 1 base from V and 7 from J; bases not matched to a gene: 12. This CDR3 comprises 16 residues. This chain's CDR3 is CASSLERGRGFLGYTF. In DNA, the CDR3 is TGTGCCAGCAGCTTAGAGAGGGGGCGCGGGTTTCTTGGCTACACCTTC.

The V call is TRBV7-3, the J call TRBJ1-1, with D hard to call. CDR3 size: 14 residues. The germline CDR1 and CDR2 sequences are SGHTA and FQGTGA. The ends were cut back, 0 bases at V and 7 bases at J, with 12 bases in the middle. The CDR3 sequence: CASSLTDRVDEAFF. The CDR3 DNA reads TGTGCCAGCAGCTTAACTGACCGGGTGGATGAAGCTTTCTTT.

This chain links TRBV5-8 with TRBJ2-3; tentatively, D is TRBD2 (6 bases). This CDR3 has 19 residues. The V end lost 1 base, the J end lost 6 bases, and 27 bases lay between the germline ends. Germline V lookup: CDR1 SGHTS, CDR2 YDEGEE. CDR3 protein: CASSLKRAGSGKRSDTQYF. The CDR3 DNA reads TGTGCCAGCAGCTTGAAGCGGGCAGGGTCAGGCAAAAGGAGCGATACGCAGTATTTT.

This clone occurred a few times. The chain joins TRBV29-1 to TRBJ2-5; possibly TRBD1 for D (5 bases). Germline CDR1 reads SQVTM; CDR2 reads ANQGSEA. The CDR3 extends over 13 amino acids. Trimming removed 3 bases at V and 5 bases at J, with 13 bases between. CDR3 sequence reads: CSVDQGAEETQYF. The DNA of the CDR3 is TGCAGCGTTGACCAGGGTGCGGAGGAGACCCAGTACTTC.

The rearrangement joins TRBV10-3 to TRBJ1-2; 8 bases agree with TRBD1. Germline assignment: CDR1 ENHRY and CDR2 SYGVKD. V lost 6 bases, J lost 6 bases, and 9 bases stayed unmatched. The CDR3 consists of 14 residues. DNA of the CDR3: TGTGCCATCAGGGACGACAGGGGAGGGAATGGCTACACCTTC. It yields the protein CAIRDDRGGNGYTF.

The V call is TRBV11-2, the J call TRBJ1-2; D is possibly TRBD1 (6 bases). Trimming took 3 bases from V and 8 from J, leaving 19 bases between them. Germline CDR1 SGHAT, CDR2 FQNNGV. The CDR3 length is 15 residues. The CDR3 coding sequence is TGTGCCAGCAGCTTTGCTGGGACACGGCTTTCCGGCTACACCTTC. It specifies CASSFAGTRLSGYTF.

This clone was picked up one time. This chain uses TRBV27 with TRBJ2-7, with D possibly matching TRBD1 (5 bases). Trimming took 3 bases from V and 4 from J, leaving 16 bases between them. In germline, CDR1 is MNHEY, CDR2 SMNVEV (reference sequence). This CDR3 is 15 amino acids long. The chain's CDR3 is CASSFGDSGPYEQYF. The CDR3 DNA reads TGTGCCAGCAGTTTCGGCGACTCAGGGCCATACGAGCAGTACTTC.

V and J are TRBV28 and TRBJ1-2; TRBD1 matches 7 bases. Germline CDR1 MDHEN, CDR2 SYDVKM. The CDR3 is 12 residues long. J gave up 5 bases and V 4 bases, and 1 base lay outside the gene matches. CDR3 in amino acids: CASSWGQYGYTF. CDR3 sequence (DNA): TGTGCCAGCAGTTGGGGACAGTATGGCTACACCTTC.

This chain uses TRBV11-3 with TRBJ2-1; 13 nucleotides match TRBD2. V lost 5 bases and J lost 7; bases outside the gene matches: 8. The CDR3 has 16 residues. CDR1 is SGHNT and CDR2 is YENEEA in the germline V gene. The CDR3 bases are TGTGCCAGCAGCCCTGGGACTAGCGGGACCGGGAATGAGCAGTTCTTC. Translation: CASSPGTSGTGNEQFF.

The V and J genes are TRBV9 and TRBJ2-7; TRBD2 matches 14 bases. In germline, CDR1 is SGDLS, CDR2 YYNGEE. J was trimmed by 6 bases and V by 4 bases; bases with no gene match: 9. The CDR3 spans 16 residues. CDR3 in amino acids: CASSLRLAGGSGEQYF. The CDR3 DNA reads TGTGCCAGCAGCTTGAGACTAGCGGGGGGGTCTGGCGAGCAGTACTTC. Supplemented by reference TRBV9 and TRBJ2-7, the full variable domain reads DSGVTQTPKHLITATGQRVTLRCSPRSGDLSVYWYQQSLDQGLQFLIQYYNGEERAKGNILERFSAQQFPDLHSELNLSSLELGDSALYFCASSLRLAGGSGEQYFGPGTRLTVT.

The table lists this clone with a count of one. V usage is TRBV5-1 and J usage is TRBJ2-5; 7 bases fit TRBD2. With V trimmed by 0 bases and J by 5 bases, 13 bases remained unmatched. Germline CDR1 reads SGHRS; CDR2 reads YFSETQ. This CDR3 is 17 amino acids long. As DNA, the CDR3 is TGCGCCAGCAGCTTGGGACCCCTAGCGGTTCCGGGGGAGACCCAGTACTTC. Amino acids: CASSLGPLAVPGETQYF.

The rearrangement joins TRBV11-2 to TRBJ2-3; 11 bases are a match to TRBD2. Per the germline V gene, CDR1 is SGHAT and CDR2 is FQNNGV. The CDR3 sequence is 15 residues long. Germline trimming cut 4 bases from V and 6 bases from J; bases unmatched to any gene: 6. This CDR3 reads CASSYRLAGSDTQYF. The DNA for the CDR3 is TGTGCCAGCAGCTACCGACTAGCGGGATCGGATACGCAGTATTTT. Variable domain in full (rest from reference TRBV11-2 and TRBJ2-3): EAGVAQSPRYKIIEKRQSVAFWCNPISGHATLYWYQQILGQGPKLLIQFQNNGVVDDSQLPKDRFSAERLKGVDSTLKIQPAKLEDSAVYLCASSYRLAGSDTQYFGPGTRLTVL.

This chain links TRBV3-1 (or the pseudogene TRBV3-2) with TRBJ1-2; tentative D call: TRBD1 (5 bases). This CDR3 has 16 residues. Trimming shortened V by 3 bases and J by 4 bases, and 18 bases separated the two germline ends. In germline, CDR1 is LGHDT, CDR2 YNNKEL (reference sequence). CDR3 amino acids: CASSHWGTTGFYGYTF. CDR3 coding DNA: TGTGCCAGCAGCCATTGGGGGACTACTGGCTTCTATGGCTACACCTTC.

This clone was detected only once. This chain uses TRBV18 with TRBJ1-1; TRBD1 matches 8 bases. The CDR3 sequence is 14 residues long. Germline V gene data show CDR1 as KGHSH and CDR2 as LQKENI. V trimming: 6 bases; J trimming: 1 base; junction bases outside the gene matches: 4. The CDR3 DNA sequence: TGTGCCAGCTCCCTCGGGACAGGGAACACTGAAGCTTTCTTT. Protein: CASSLGTGNTEAFF.

The gene calls are TRBV5-4 and TRBJ2-3, with D hard to call. Germline V gene data show CDR1 as SGHNT and CDR2 as YYREEE (reference sequence). The CDR3 totals 13 residues. V lost 0 bases and J 6 bases, leaving 8 bases between the germline ends. The CDR3: CASSLEGGDTQYF. CDR3 coding DNA: TGTGCCAGCAGCTTGGAAGGCGGTGATACGCAGTATTTT.

The rearrangement joins TRBV30 to TRBJ2-1; no firm D call. Germline V gene sequence: CDR1 GTSNPN, CDR2 SVGIG (reference sequence). The CDR3 runs to 12 residues. V was trimmed by 3 bases and J by 10 bases, leaving 13 bases between them. For the CDR3, the DNA is TGTGCCTGGAGCCCGTTCCTTTTCGAGCAGTTCTTC. Translation: CAWSPFLFEQFF.

As DNA, the CDR3 is TGTGCCATCAGTGATGGGGGGAAGGAGCCCCAGCATTTT. This translates into CAISDGGKEPQHF. The chain uses TRBV10-3 and TRBJ1-5, with D possibly matching TRBD1 (5 bases). V was clipped by 3 bases and J by 8 bases, with 11 bases between them. This CDR3 comprises 13 residues. Germline V CDR1 and CDR2: ENHRY, SYGVKD.